This T cell receptor beta chain was captured by sequencing in a study of long-term antiretroviral therapy in people with HIV. The V end lost 6 bases, the J end lost 5 bases, and 5 bases lay between the germline ends. This CDR3 spans 10 amino acids. The germline V gene encodes CDR1 DFQATT and CDR2 SNEGSKA (reference sequence). Runs used v3.0 of the immunoSEQ assay and were done at survey level. Sequencing used immunoSEQ multiplex PCR; TCRdb keeps in-frame clones, though not all of them. The repertoire holds more than 9,500 clones, about 68% seen once, with about 14% in the top ten. At least two post-ART and at least one pre-ART PBMC sample were available for each donor. Going into DNA extraction, samples held about 0.95-10 million cryopreserved PBMC.

This TCR was sampled from a man aged 40-49 years with HIV. This sample comprised unsorted PBMCs, obtained 3 to 3.2 years before starting antiretroviral therapy. The chain uses TRBV20-1 and TRBJ1-5, with D tentatively TRBD1 (5 bases). The CDR3 DNA sequence: TGCAGTGCAGGGGATCAGCCCCAGCATTTT. It is translated as CSAGDQPQHF.